A single T cell receptor (beta chain) is shown here with its context. Repertoires were generated with immunoSEQ multiplex PCR, while TCRdb's copy carries only in-frame clones and drops some. Among around 64,000 clones listed, about 89% were seen once. The germline gives CDR1 SGHTA, CDR2 FQGTGA. The CDR3 loop spans 14 amino acids. V dropped 2 bases and J dropped 5 bases, with 11 bases sitting between them. These data originate in a study of OX40 agonist ivuxolimab in advanced cancers. This specimen was CD4+ or CD8+ T cells sorted from blood, taken in a trial of the OX40 agonist ivuxolimab. This receptor was obtained from an adult with an advanced solid tumor such as melanoma, head and neck, liver or kidney cancer. The rearrangement uses TRBV7-3 and TRBJ2-3; TRBD2 is a possible D gene (6 bases). The CDR3 nucleotides read TGTGCCAGCAGCTTAGACGGGAGTGGAGATACGCAGTATTTT. Encoded protein: CASSLDGSGDTQYF. The full variable domain, with the rest looked up from reference TRBV7-3 and TRBJ2-3, is GAGVSQTPSNKVTEKGKYVELRCDPISGHTALYWYRQSLGQGPEFLIYFQGTGAADDSGLPNDRFFAVRPEGSVSTLKIQRTERGDSAVYLCASSLDGSGDTQYFGPGTRLTVL.